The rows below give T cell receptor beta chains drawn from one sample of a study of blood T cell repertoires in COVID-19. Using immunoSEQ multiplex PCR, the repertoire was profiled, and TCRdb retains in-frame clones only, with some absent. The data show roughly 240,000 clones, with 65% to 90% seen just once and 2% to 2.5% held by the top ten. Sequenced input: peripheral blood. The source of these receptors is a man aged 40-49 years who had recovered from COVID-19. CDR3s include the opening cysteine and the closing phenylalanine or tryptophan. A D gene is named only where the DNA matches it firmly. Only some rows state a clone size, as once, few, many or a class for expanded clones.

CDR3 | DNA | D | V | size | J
CASSDRGNQETQYF | TGTGCCAGTAGTGATAGGGGGAACCAAGAGACCCAGTACTTC | - | TRBV19 | - | TRBJ2-5
CASSLLAGPSTDTQYF | TGCGCCAGCAGCTTGTTAGCGGGGCCTAGCACAGATACGCAGTATTTT | TRBD2 | TRBV5-1 | - | TRBJ2-3
CASSLVTPGLADYEQYF | TGTGCCAGCAGTTTGGTGACCCCGGGACTAGCGGACTACGAGCAGTACTTC | TRBD2 | TRBV27 | - | TRBJ2-7
CASAIGGSKKLFF | TGTGCCAGCGCTATAGGAGGGTCGAAAAAACTGTTTTTT | - | TRBV28 | - | TRBJ1-4
CATSQGGSTGELFF | TGTGCCACCAGTCAAGGCGGATCCACCGGGGAGCTGTTTTTT | - | TRBV24-1 | - | TRBJ2-2
CAWSVENQPQHF | TGTGCCTGGAGTGTTGAGAATCAGCCCCAGCATTTT | - | TRBV30 | - | TRBJ1-5
CASSYTSGGAWEQYF | TGTGCCAGCAGTTACACTAGCGGGGGGGCGTGGGAGCAGTACTTC | TRBD2 | TRBV6-5 | - | TRBJ2-7
CASSPKNTGELFF | TGTGCCAGCAGCCCCAAGAACACCGGGGAGCTGTTTTTT | - | TRBV7-9 | few | TRBJ2-2
CAISSPDRGYNSPLHF | TGTGCCATCAGTAGTCCGGACAGGGGATATAATTCACCCCTCCACTTT | TRBD1 | TRBV10-3 | once | TRBJ1-6
CASSFGLDEGTDTQYF | TGTGCCAGCAGTTTCGGACTAGACGAGGGCACAGATACGCAGTATTTT | TRBD2 | TRBV11-3 | once | TRBJ2-3
CASSRGGGQGVIEQYF | TGTGCCAGCAGCCGGGGCGGGGGACAGGGGGTGATCGAGCAGTACTTC | TRBD1 | TRBV11-2 | - | TRBJ2-7
CASSFGGPDEQYF | TGTGCCAGCAGTTTCGGGGGGCCGGACGAGCAGTACTTC | - | TRBV12-3/TRBV12-4 | - | TRBJ2-7
CASSKAGQGVWGF | TGTGCCAGCAGCAAAGCGGGACAGGGGGTCTGGGGCTTC | TRBD1 | TRBV27 | - | TRBJ2-7
CARRLTGYWTGKLFF | TGTGCCAGACGACTAACAGGGTATTGGACAGGAAAACTGTTTTTT | TRBD1 | TRBV24-1 | - | TRBJ1-4
CASSSPGVTDTQYF | TGTGCCAGCAGCTCCCCGGGAGTCACAGATACGCAGTATTTT | - | TRBV7-8 | - | TRBJ2-3
CASRGVGGGTDTQYF | TGTGCCAGCAGGGGTGTGGGGGGAGGCACAGATACGCAGTATTTT | - | TRBV2 | - | TRBJ2-3
CASSLQGSGANVLTF | TGTGCCAGCAGTTTACAGGGGAGTGGGGCCAACGTCCTGACTTTC | TRBD1 | TRBV6-2/TRBV6-3 | - | TRBJ2-6
CAWSSLVGLQSSYNEQFF | TGTGCCTGGAGTTCCCTTGTCGGACTGCAGAGCTCCTACAATGAGCAGTTCTTC | - | TRBV30 | - | TRBJ2-1
CASSWTGTSFYEQYF | TGCGCCAGCAGCTGGACCGGGACTAGTTTCTACGAGCAGTACTTC | TRBD2 | TRBV5-1 | - | TRBJ2-7
CASSRLVETQYF | TGTGCCAGCAGCCGTTTAGTGGAGACCCAGTACTTC | - | TRBV3-1/TRBV3-2 | - | TRBJ2-5
CASSYSMGLAGVEFF | TGTGCCAGCAGTTACTCGATGGGACTAGCGGGAGTTGAGTTCTTC | TRBD2 | TRBV6-2/TRBV6-3 | - | TRBJ2-1
CASSLVLTSGYTDTQYF | TGTGCCAGCAGCTTAGTGTTGACTAGCGGATACACAGATACGCAGTATTTT | TRBD2 | TRBV7-2 | once | TRBJ2-3
CASSRDRSNSPLHF | TGTGCCAGCAGCCGGGACAGGTCTAATTCACCCCTCCACTTT | TRBD1 | TRBV7-8 | - | TRBJ1-6
CASSLGGDRAKETQYF | TGTGCCAGCAGCTTGGGCGGGGACAGGGCTAAAGAGACCCAGTACTTC | TRBD1 | TRBV5-4 | few | TRBJ2-5
CASSGGLAGVGGFF | TGTGCCAGCAGCGGGGGACTAGCGGGAGTCGGTGGGTTCTTC | TRBD2 | TRBV9 | once | TRBJ2-1
CASSTGQGYEQYF | TGTGCCAGCAGCACCGGACAGGGATACGAGCAGTACTTC | TRBD1 | TRBV11-2 | few | TRBJ2-7
CASSQGQPVNEQFF | TGTGCCAGCTCACAGGGACAGCCGGTCAATGAGCAGTTCTTC | TRBD1 | TRBV18 | - | TRBJ2-1
CARSLKGEAGPYEQYF | TGTGCCAGAAGCTTAAAGGGCGAAGCGGGACCTTACGAGCAGTACTTC | - | TRBV7-5 | - | TRBJ2-7
CASSSLNSPLHF | TGTGCCAGCAGTTCACTTAATTCACCCCTCCACTTT | - | TRBV12-3/TRBV12-4 | - | TRBJ1-6
CASSAGGSGRALETDTQYF | TGCGCCAGCAGCGCCGGAGGGAGCGGGAGGGCTTTGGAAACAGATACGCAGTATTTT | TRBD2 | TRBV4-1 | few | TRBJ2-3
CASSHQGGGEKLFF | TGTGCCAGCAGCCATCAGGGTGGCGGTGAAAAACTGTTTTTT | - | TRBV3-1/TRBV3-2 | - | TRBJ1-4
CASSHRDRGTANEKLFF | TGCGCCAGCAGCCACCGGGACAGGGGGACTGCTAATGAAAAACTGTTTTTT | TRBD1 | TRBV5-1 | - | TRBJ1-4
CASSQGTGSVGNTIYF | TGCGCCAGCAGCCAGGGGACAGGGTCAGTTGGAAACACCATATATTTT | TRBD1 | TRBV4-1 | - | TRBJ1-3
CASSLTLAGGPNEQFF | TGCGCCAGCAGCTTGACACTAGCGGGGGGGCCCAATGAGCAGTTCTTC | TRBD2 | TRBV5-1 | few | TRBJ2-1
CASSARTSGEETQYF | TGTGCCAGTAGTGCCCGGACTAGCGGAGAAGAGACCCAGTACTTC | TRBD2 | TRBV19 | - | TRBJ2-5
CAWSGSSGNTIYF | TGTGCCTGGAGTGGCAGCTCTGGAAACACCATATATTTT | - | TRBV30 | - | TRBJ1-3
CASSPVSSGNTIYF | TGTGCCAGCAGCCCCGTTAGCTCTGGAAACACCATATATTTT | - | TRBV6-5 | - | TRBJ1-3
CASSPQGAPEQLFF | TGCGCCAGCAGCCCGCAGGGGGCTCCTGAACAACTGTTTTTT | TRBD1 | TRBV4-3 | - | TRBJ1-4
CASSQGLSYEQYF | TGCGCCAGCAGCCAAGGACTGTCCTACGAGCAGTACTTC | - | TRBV4-1 | - | TRBJ2-7
CASSRQGPYEQYF | TGTGCCAGCAGCCGACAGGGCCCCTACGAGCAGTACTTC | TRBD1 | TRBV7-9 | - | TRBJ2-7
CASSPGTQSSGNTIYF | TGTGCCAGCAGCCCAGGGACTCAGAGCTCTGGAAACACCATATATTTT | - | TRBV9 | few | TRBJ1-3
CAWSVYFPYEQYF | TGTGCCTGGAGTGTATATTTCCCCTACGAGCAGTACTTC | - | TRBV30 | - | TRBJ2-7
CASSQSEGAETQYF | TGTGCCAGCAGCCAGTCGGAAGGGGCGGAGACCCAGTACTTC | - | TRBV3-1/TRBV3-2 | - | TRBJ2-5
CAISDNKAGEKLFF | TGTGCCATCAGTGACAATAAGGCGGGGGAAAAACTGTTTTTT | - | TRBV10-3 | - | TRBJ1-4
CASSRGPTEAFF | TGTGCCAGCAGTAGGGGGCCCACTGAAGCTTTCTTT | TRBD1 | TRBV6-5 | - | TRBJ1-1
CASRRQVGDQPQHF | TGTGCCAGCAGAAGACAGGTCGGGGACCAGCCCCAGCATTTT | - | TRBV7-2 | - | TRBJ1-5
CASSVGGGGANEQYF | TGTGCCAGCAGCGTAGGCGGCGGGGGGGCCAATGAGCAGTACTTC | TRBD2 | TRBV9 | once | TRBJ2-7
CSAERESYTF | TGCAGTGCGGAGAGGGAGAGCTACACCTTC | - | TRBV20-1 | few | TRBJ1-2
CASSPPSGSMDTQYF | TGTGCCAGCTCACCACCCAGCGGGAGCATGGATACGCAGTATTTT | TRBD2 | TRBV18 | - | TRBJ2-3
CASSLGRETQYF | TGTGCCAGCAGCTTAGGGCGGGAGACCCAGTACTTC | - | TRBV11-2 | - | TRBJ2-5
CATSRRGTGFNEQYF | TGTGCCACCAGCCGAAGGGGGACAGGGTTCAACGAGCAGTACTTC | TRBD1 | TRBV15 | few | TRBJ2-7
CSASSVGGRAQSTRDTQYF | TGCAGTGCTAGTTCCGTCGGCGGGAGGGCCCAATCAACTCGGGACACGCAGTATTTT | TRBD2 | TRBV20-1 | - | TRBJ2-3
CASSFAPRGQGPLNYGYTF | TGTGCCAGCAGCTTTGCGCCTCGGGGACAGGGGCCTCTTAACTATGGCTACACCTTC | - | TRBV12-1 | - | TRBJ1-2
CATSATSGGYNEQFF | TGTGCCACCAGCGCAACTAGCGGGGGTTACAATGAGCAGTTCTTC | TRBD2 | TRBV15 | medium-sized | TRBJ2-1
CASSVGDRPIYF | TGTGCCAGCAGCGTAGGGGACAGGCCTATCTATTTT | TRBD1 | TRBV9 | - | TRBJ1-3
CASSIGGGEEKLFF | TGTGCCAGTAGTATCGGCGGAGGGGAAGAAAAACTGTTTTTT | - | TRBV19 | - | TRBJ1-4
CASSSGQTYNEQFF | TGTGCCAGCAGCTCAGGGCAAACCTACAATGAGCAGTTCTTC | - | TRBV7-2 | - | TRBJ2-1
CASIATGGLEPQHF | TGTGCCAGTATTGCGACAGGGGGCTTGGAGCCCCAGCATTTT | TRBD1 | TRBV19 | once | TRBJ1-5
CAWTPRGRAVWGYGYTF | TGTGCCTGGACCCCTAGAGGCAGGGCGGTATGGGGCTATGGCTACACCTTC | - | TRBV30 | - | TRBJ1-2
CSATYESPTF | TGCAGTGCTACCTATGAGTCCCCTACCTTC | - | TRBV20-1 | - | TRBJ1-2